This TCR beta chain was observed in a study of vaccination and CD4 T cells after COVID-19. Sequencing of DNA taken from cultured CD4+ T cells relied on the Oncomine TCR Beta short-read assay. TCRdb fed the PCR reads into MiXCR, producing one record per CDR3 protein. The sample has more than 15,000 distinct CDR3 sequences; roughly three fifths are singletons. V dropped 3 bases and J dropped 1 base, with 12 bases sitting between them. Germline-derived CDR1 and CDR2 are WNHNN and SYGVQD (reference sequence). The CDR3 contains 15 residues. Treatment defined: roughly 10-day PBMC culture with coronavirus spike peptide pools or control peptides (ViraFEST assay). Study results and caveats: Median SARS-CoV-2-reactive clonotype numbers rose nonsignificantly, 21 to 38.

About this clonotype: Antigen specificity is unknown.

The sample consisted of CD4+ T cells from blood, cultured in vitro, taken after SARS-CoV-2 vaccination. The TCR comes from a human donor who had recovered from COVID-19. V gene TRBV10-1 combines with J gene TRBJ2-5; D is unclear. CDR3 in DNA: TGCGCCAGCAGTGACCATCCGGGCCTCCAAGAGACCCAGTACTTC. Amino acids: CASSDHPGLQETQYF.